The rows below give T cell receptor beta chains drawn from one sample of a study of blood T cell repertoires in COVID-19. Data came from immunoSEQ multiplex PCR; TCRdb stores just in-frame clones and leaves some out. This sample has some 82,000 clones; about 86% occur once, and the top ten carry roughly 36%. Specimen: peripheral blood. These receptors were collected from a man at least 80 years old with active or convalescent COVID-19. The CDR3 runs from the conserved cysteine through the conserved F or W. A D gene is named only where the DNA matches it firmly. Clone size is given for some rows only: seen once, a few or many times, or a class if the clone is expanded.

>-|TRBV12-2|-|TRBJ1-6
TGTGCAATTAACCACGACAGACAGGGGAGGGACATGAATTCACCCCTCCACTTT
CAINHDRQGRDMNSPLHF
>-|TRBV19|-|TRBJ1-1
TGTGCCAGTAGTATATTCGGGGGCACTGAAGCTTTCTTT
CASSIFGGTEAFF
>-|TRBV11-2|-|TRBJ2-3
TGTGCCAGCACCCATACAGATACGCAGTATTTT
CASTHTDTQYF
>few|TRBV5-4|TRBD1|TRBJ2-1
TGTGCCAGCAGCCATGGTGGGACAGGGAACAATGAGCAGTTCTTC
CASSHGGTGNNEQFF
>-|TRBV3-1/TRBV3-2|-|TRBJ1-1
TGTGCCAGCAGCCAAGATCTAGGAGGGTGGACTGAAGCTTTCTTT
CASSQDLGGWTEAFF
>-|TRBV19|-|TRBJ1-1
TGTGCCAGTATCAACGCCCTAGAAGCTTTCTTT
CASINALEAFF
>once|TRBV10-3|TRBD1|TRBJ1-2
TGTGCCATCAGATTAGGACAGGAGATGAATGGCTACACCTTC
CAIRLGQEMNGYTF
>-|TRBV2|-|TRBJ1-4
TGTGCCAGCAGTGAACGGGGGACTAATGAAAAACTGTTTTTT
CASSERGTNEKLFF
>-|TRBV5-1|-|TRBJ1-6
TGCGCCAGCAGACAGGGTTATAATTCACCCCTCCACTTT
CASRQGYNSPLHF
>-|TRBV5-1|TRBD1|TRBJ2-5
TGCGCCAGCAGCTCGCTAGGACAGGGCTGGGAGACCCAGTACTTC
CASSSLGQGWETQYF
>few|TRBV4-2|-|TRBJ1-5
TGTGCCAGCAGCCAAGAGAAGGGGGTCAGGCAGCCCCAGCATTTT
CASSQEKGVRQPQHF
>once|TRBV3-1/TRBV3-2|-|TRBJ2-2
TGTGCCAGCAGCCAAGGGGGCTCCGGGGAGCTGTTTTTT
CASSQGGSGELFF
>-|TRBV2|TRBD2|TRBJ2-5
TGTGCCAGCACCGGACTAGTGGGTGAGACCCAGTACTTC
CASTGLVGETQYF
>-|TRBV5-4|-|TRBJ2-2
TGTGCCAGCAGCCCGTCGGTAACGAACACCGGGGAGCTGTTTTTT
CASSPSVTNTGELFF
>-|TRBV6-5|TRBD1|TRBJ2-3
TGTGCCAGCAGGCCCGACAGGGCTACGCAGTATTTT
CASRPDRATQYF
>few|TRBV5-1|TRBD2|TRBJ2-7
TGCGCCAGCAGCACCAATGGGGGGGTAGGATACCCCCTAGACGAGCAGTACTTC
CASSTNGGVGYPLDEQYF
>-|TRBV10-3|-|TRBJ2-5
TGTGCCATCAGTGAGAGAGCAGAGACCCAGTACTTC
CAISERAETQYF
>-|TRBV19|-|TRBJ2-3
TGTGCCAGTAGTATCGGGGACACAGATACGCAGTATTTT
CASSIGDTDTQYF
>-|TRBV5-1|-|TRBJ1-1
TGCGCCAGCAGCTTGGATGGAACAGATACTGAAGCTTTCTTT
CASSLDGTDTEAFF
>-|TRBV7-6|TRBD1|TRBJ1-1
TGTGCCAGTGCGGGACAGCCGAACACTGAAGCTTTCTTT
CASAGQPNTEAFF
>-|TRBV4-3|-|TRBJ2-3
TGCGCCAGCAGCCAAGGAGTAGGGGGGGAATATACGCAGTATTTT
CASSQGVGGEYTQYF
>-|TRBV2|-|TRBJ1-6
TGTGCCAGCAGTCCAATCCGGACAGATAATTCACCCCTCCACTTT
CASSPIRTDNSPLHF
>-|TRBV6-5|-|TRBJ2-2
TGTGCCAGCCCCCGCCGAGCCGGGGGCACCGGGGAGCTGTTTTTT
CASPRRAGGTGELFF
>-|TRBV27|-|TRBJ2-3
TGTGCCAGCACCTCCGGAAGGGGTTCAGATACGCAGTATTTT
CASTSGRGSDTQYF
>-|TRBV3-1/TRBV3-2|-|TRBJ1-3
TGTGCCAGCAGCCAAGATTCGAGTTTTCGCACCATATATTTT
CASSQDSSFRTIYF
>-|TRBV7-7|-|TRBJ2-7
TGTGCCAGCAGACATCCCTACGAGCAGTACTTC
CASRHPYEQYF
>-|TRBV4-2|-|TRBJ1-5
TGTGCCAGCAGCCAAGGCAGGGGCAATCAGCCCCAGCATTTT
CASSQGRGNQPQHF
>-|TRBV19|TRBD1|TRBJ1-5
TGTGCCAGTAGGCCAACAGGGGGAGGCAATCAGCCCCAGCATTTT
CASRPTGGGNQPQHF
>-|TRBV25-1|TRBD1|TRBJ2-1
TGTGCCAGCAGTCGCACAGGGGATATTAGGTTCTTC
CASSRTGDIRFF
>-|TRBV18|TRBD1|TRBJ2-2
TGTGCCAGCTCATCTGGACAGGGGGCATTTGCCGGGGAGCTGTTTTTT
CASSSGQGAFAGELFF
>once|TRBV10-3|TRBD1|TRBJ1-1
TGTGCCATCAGCGGGACAGGGAGGGGCACTGAAGCTTTCTTT
CAISGTGRGTEAFF
>-|TRBV7-2|-|TRBJ2-7
TGTGCCAGCAGCTTATCGGGGACTCCTGCCTACGAGCAGTACTTC
CASSLSGTPAYEQYF
>once|TRBV5-6|TRBD1|TRBJ2-3
TGTGCCAGCAGCTCCGACAGGGGGCGAGATACGCAGTATTTT
CASSSDRGRDTQYF
>-|TRBV2|-|TRBJ2-5
TGTGCCAGCAGTGGTAGGGGGGGACGAGAGACCCAGTACTTC
CASSGRGGRETQYF
>-|TRBV13|TRBD1|TRBJ1-3
TGTGCCAGCAGATCAGCCCGACAGGGGAGGTCTGGAAACACCATATATTTT
CASRSARQGRSGNTIYF
>-|TRBV5-6|TRBD2|TRBJ2-7
TGTGCCAGCAGCTTGGGGACTAGCGGGAGCTACTCCTACGAGCAGTACTTC
CASSLGTSGSYSYEQYF
>many|TRBV4-2|-|TRBJ1-2
TGTGCCAGCGCAGGGGCGCCTGGCTACACCTTC
CASAGAPGYTF
>-|TRBV6-5|-|TRBJ2-5
TGTGCCAGTTTCTTGGAGGGGAGGACCAAAGAGACCCAGTACTTC
CASFLEGRTKETQYF
>-|TRBV2|TRBD1|TRBJ1-2
TGTGCCAGCACTGAGCGGGACAGGATGGTCTACACCTTC
CASTERDRMVYTF
>-|TRBV4-2|TRBD2|TRBJ2-7
TGTGCCAGCAGCCACCCCCCCGCCGTAGCGGGAGAGCAGTACTTC
CASSHPPAVAGEQYF
>-|TRBV7-3|-|TRBJ1-2
TGTGCCAGCCGCGGGGCGGGTTATGGCTACACCTTC
CASRGAGYGYTF
>-|TRBV27|-|TRBJ2-7
TGTGCCAGCAAAACAGTTGGTGCACCCTACGAGCAGTACTTC
CASKTVGAPYEQYF
>-|TRBV5-4|-|TRBJ2-1
TGTGCCAGCAGCTTGGACCCTCGGGGGTTTCATGAGCAGTTCTTC
CASSLDPRGFHEQFF
>-|TRBV7-9|TRBD1|TRBJ1-5
TGTGCCAGCAGCTTAATGGACAGGAGTCAGCCCCAGCATTTT
CASSLMDRSQPQHF
>-|TRBV21-1|-|TRBJ2-7
TGTGCCAGCAGGAGACAGAGCCTCTCCTACGAGCAGTACTTC
CASRRQSLSYEQYF
>-|TRBV28|-|TRBJ2-6
TGTGCCACCCTTACTCCGGGAGCAGCCGGGGCCAACGTCCTGACTTTC
CATLTPGAAGANVLTF
>-|TRBV5-6|TRBD1|TRBJ2-5
TGTGCCAGCAGCTTGAGACAGGGGGCCGAACGTATGATCCAGTACTTC
CASSLRQGAERMIQYF
>-|TRBV6-1|-|TRBJ1-1
TGTGCCAGCAGTGAAGCGTGGGGGGAAACTAACACTGAAGCTTTCTTT
CASSEAWGETNTEAFF
>-|TRBV19|-|TRBJ1-6
TGTGCCAGTAGCGACAGCCAGAATTCACCCCTCCACTTT
CASSDSQNSPLHF
>once|TRBV5-6|-|TRBJ2-2
TGTGCCAGCAGCTTCGATACAGGGACCGGGGAGCTGTTTTTT
CASSFDTGTGELFF
>few|TRBV6-6|-|TRBJ1-2
TGTGCCAGCAGTTTGGAGGGTAACAACTATGGCTACACCTTC
CASSLEGNNYGYTF
>-|TRBV6-6|-|TRBJ1-5
TGTGCCAGCAGTTACTTTCCAGGACAACGAAATCAGCCCCAGCATTTT
CASSYFPGQRNQPQHF
>few|TRBV19|TRBD1|TRBJ2-7
TGTGCCAGTAAGAAACAGGGGGTAGGTCACGAGCAGTACTTC
CASKKQGVGHEQYF
>-|TRBV27|TRBD1|TRBJ1-1
TGTGCCAGCAGTTTGGGCATCGACAGGGGGACTGTGGCTTTCTTT
CASSLGIDRGTVAFF